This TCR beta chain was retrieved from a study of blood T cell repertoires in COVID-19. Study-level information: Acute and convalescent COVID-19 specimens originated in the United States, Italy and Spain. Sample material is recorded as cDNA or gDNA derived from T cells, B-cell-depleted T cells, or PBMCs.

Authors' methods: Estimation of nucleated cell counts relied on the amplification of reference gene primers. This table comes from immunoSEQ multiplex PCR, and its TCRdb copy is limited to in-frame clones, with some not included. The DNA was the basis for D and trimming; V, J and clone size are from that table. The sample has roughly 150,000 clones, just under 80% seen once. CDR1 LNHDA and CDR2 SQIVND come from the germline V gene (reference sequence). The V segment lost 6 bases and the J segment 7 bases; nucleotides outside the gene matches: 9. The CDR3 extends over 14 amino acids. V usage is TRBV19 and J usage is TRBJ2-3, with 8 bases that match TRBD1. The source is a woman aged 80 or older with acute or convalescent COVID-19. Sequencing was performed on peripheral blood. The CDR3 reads CASRPGQGANTQYF. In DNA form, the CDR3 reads TGTGCCAGTAGACCCGGACAGGGCGCGAATACGCAGTATTTT.